The 2 T cell receptor beta chains in this list originate from one sample, sequenced in a study of T cells in Graves' hyperthyroidism and ophthalmopathy. From RNA transcripts, TCR beta CDR3 regions were amplified. A set of HTBI primers served as the primers for a first-round RT-PCR of the TCR CDR3. TCRdb reprocessed the multiplex PCR reads via MiXCR and lists one record per CDR3 protein. Of under 400,000 distinct CDR3 sequences listed, approximately 16% are singletons. Sequencing was done on a sample of blood. Receptors were obtained from a young man with Graves' hyperthyroidism.

The chain couples TRBV2 to TRBJ1-2; D is possibly TRBD1 (6 bases). The CDR3 runs 13 residues. V was pared by 5 bases and J by 7 bases, with 14 bases between. Per germline, CDR1 SNHLY and CDR2 FYNNEI. This chain's CDR3 is CASSSTGFSGYTF. The DNA of the CDR3 is TGTGCCAGCAGTTCAACAGGGTTCTCTGGCTACACCTTC.

This clonotype occurred many times. The rearrangement uses TRBV20-1 and TRBJ2-7; 8 bases fit TRBD2. This CDR3 is 14 amino acids long. J was trimmed by 3 bases and V by 1 base; bases with no gene match: 5. Germline-derived CDR1 and CDR2 are DFQATT and SNEGSKA (reference sequence). The CDR3 loop is CSARGRLAGYEQYF. For the CDR3, the DNA is TGCAGTGCTAGAGGTCGGCTAGCGGGCTACGAGCAGTACTTC.